Each of the 25 T cell receptor beta chains below was sequenced from the same sample in a study of response to subunit inactivated influenza vaccine. TCRdb reprocessed the RT-PCR reads with MiXCR, giving one entry per CDR3 protein. The profile shows about 180,000 distinct CDR3 sequences, 9.2% of them singletons. This specimen was non-naive T cells sorted from PBMCs, taken on the day of vaccination. These receptors came from a man aged 50 to 59 who received an inactivated influenza vaccine.

This chain uses TRBV27 with TRBJ2-3; 9 bases map to TRBD1. Germline V gene sequence: CDR1 MNHEY, CDR2 SMNVEV (reference sequence). CDR3 length: 14 residues. V shed 5 bases, J shed 4 bases, and the junction held 4 bases outside the gene matches. CDR3 coding DNA: TGTGCCAGCAGTACAGGGGGCGGCGCAGATACGCAGTATTTT. The encoded protein is CASSTGGGADTQYF.

The V call is TRBV20-1, the J call TRBJ1-5, with 8 bases that match TRBD1. The CDR3 is made up of 15 amino acids. The V gene's germline CDR1 is DFQATT and CDR2 SNEGSKA (reference sequence). The V gene end was trimmed by 1 base and the J gene end by 6 bases; junction bases not matched to a gene: 8. Here the CDR3 reads CSARGFTGGGQPQHF. CDR3 DNA: TGCAGTGCTAGAGGTTTTACAGGGGGAGGTCAGCCCCAGCATTTT.

V usage is TRBV11-2 and J usage is TRBJ1-1, with a tentative D call TRBD1 (6 bases). There are 15 residues in the CDR3. Germline V lookup: CDR1 SGHAT, CDR2 FQNNGV. V shed 5 bases and J shed 3 bases, with 16 bases lying between them. The CDR3 here is CASSLFGGVYTEAFF. In DNA form, the CDR3 reads TGTGCCAGCAGCCTCTTCGGGGGCGTCTACACTGAAGCTTTCTTT.

V gene TRBV28 combines with J gene TRBJ2-3; possibly TRBD2 for D (6 bases). Germline V gene lookup returns CDR1 MDHEN and CDR2 SYDVKM. The CDR3 length is 15 residues. With 7 bases removed from V and 5 bases from J, the gap between germline ends came to 19 bases. Here the CDR3 DNA reads TGTGCCAGCACCCGGGGGAAAGGGGAGGTAGATACGCAGTATTTT. Its translation: CASTRGKGEVDTQYF.

This clonotype occurred a few times. The V call is TRBV7-9, the J call TRBJ2-7; perhaps TRBD1 as D (6 bases). There are 15 residues in the CDR3. From germline, CDR1 is SEHNR and CDR2 FQNEAQ (reference sequence). V was trimmed by 1 base and J by 6 bases, leaving 16 bases between them. DNA for the CDR3: TGTGCCAGCAGCTTAGGTCAGGGGCGCTGGTCCGAGCAGTACTTC. Translated: CASSLGQGRWSEQYF.

By share, this clonotype counts as medium-sized (0.01 to 0.1%). This chain uses TRBV7-8 with TRBJ2-3; 10 bases match TRBD2. The length of the CDR3 is 17 residues. Germline CDR1 is SGHVS and CDR2 is FQNEAQ. The trim removed 0 bases at V and 2 bases at J, leaving 5 bases unmatched. The CDR3 DNA reads as TGTGCCAGCAGCTTAGCGTTAGCGGGGGGAAACACAGATACGCAGTATTTT. Protein: CASSLALAGGNTDTQYF.

The chain couples TRBV20-1 to TRBJ2-1, with 9 positions matching TRBD1. Unmatched junction bases numbered 10, after V lost 4 bases and J lost 3 bases. Germline V gene sequence: CDR1 DFQATT, CDR2 SNEGSKA (reference sequence). The CDR3 consists of 16 residues. CDR3 loop: CSAKLYRGLNYNEQFF. The CDR3 DNA is TGCAGTGCTAAATTATACAGGGGGCTAAACTACAATGAGCAGTTCTTC.

This clonotype was counted between two and nine times. The chain links TRBV7-2 to TRBJ2-7, with a weak D call TRBD2 (6 bases). Trimming took 3 bases from V and 5 from J, leaving 23 bases between them. The CDR3 has 17 amino acids. Germline V gene data show CDR1 as SGHTA and CDR2 as FQGNSA. CDR3 residues: CASSLNPSRGPRNEQYF. CDR3 nucleotide sequence: TGTGCCAGCAGCTTGAACCCCTCGCGGGGACCCCGAAACGAGCAGTACTTC.

The chain links TRBV28 to TRBJ2-7, with 7 bases fitting TRBD1. Germline V lookup: CDR1 MDHEN, CDR2 SYDVKM. This CDR3 contains 14 residues. With 2 bases clipped from V and 5 bases from J, the junction kept 6 bases outside the gene matches. CDR3 coding DNA: TGTGCCAGCAGTTTACGAGGGGGCAGGAACGAGCAGTACTTC. This gives the protein CASSLRGGRNEQYF.

There are many counts of this clonotype. The chain joins TRBV29-1 to TRBJ2-7, with 10 nucleotides matching TRBD1. The length of the CDR3 is 16 residues. From germline, CDR1 is SQVTM and CDR2 ANQGSEA. The V and J ends lost 2 bases and 3 bases, in that order; junction bases with no gene match: 10. This CDR3 is CSVEKYYRDRGYEQYF. The CDR3 nucleotides read TGCAGCGTTGAAAAATATTACCGGGACAGGGGCTACGAGCAGTACTTC.

This clonotype was seen more than once but under ten times. The rearrangement joins TRBV18 to TRBJ1-3; D gene unclear. The CDR3 is 16 residues long. CDR1 KGHSH and CDR2 LQKENI come from the germline V gene. V lost 2 bases and J lost 0, with 11 bases in between. The CDR3 protein is CASSPNSLSSGNTIYF. For the CDR3, the DNA is TGTGCCAGCTCACCAAACAGCCTCTCCTCTGGAAACACCATATATTTT.

This chain links TRBV11-2 with TRBJ2-6; D is perhaps TRBD1 (6 bases). This CDR3 is built from 17 residues. Trimming left V 0 bases short and J 2 bases short, with 11 bases between. Germline lookup yields CDR1 SGHAT and CDR2 FQNNGV. The CDR3 DNA is TGTGCCAGCAGCTTAGATATACAGGGCACTGGGGCCAACGTCCTGACTTTC. Amino acids: CASSLDIQGTGANVLTF.

The chain recombines TRBV6-2 or TRBV6-3 with TRBJ1-4, with D unclear. Germline values: CDR1 MNHEY, CDR2 SVGEGT. The CDR3 has 13 residues. Trimming stripped 10 bases from V and 3 bases from J, with 12 bases between. CDR3 coding DNA: TGTGCCACGACCAGGCCTGCTAATGAAAAACTGTTTTTT. Protein sequence: CATTRPANEKLFF.

This clonotype was seen a few times. V usage is TRBV9 and J usage is TRBJ2-3, with TRBD2 matching 8 bases. The trim removed 0 bases at V and 4 bases at J, leaving 7 bases unmatched. The CDR3 length is 16 residues. CDR1 SGDLS and CDR2 YYNGEE come from the germline V gene. DNA of the CDR3: TGTGCCAGCAGCGTAGTTAGCGGGATCCCGCCAGATACGCAGTATTTT. As protein: CASSVVSGIPPDTQYF.

Only a few counts were recorded for this clonotype. The chain has TRBV11-1 and TRBJ2-1, with TRBD2 matching over 7 bases. Germline V gives CDR1 SGHAT, CDR2 FQDESV (reference sequence). The CDR3 is made up of 19 amino acids. The junction had 15 bases not matched to a gene; V was cut back by 2 bases and J by 2 bases. The CDR3, as DNA: TGTGCCAGCAGCTTATCGTTTTTACGTCGGCGGGGGACCTACAATGAGCAGTTCTTC. It codes for CASSLSFLRRRGTYNEQFF.

The chain uses TRBV15 and TRBJ2-1, with D possibly TRBD2 on 5 matching bases. CDR1 is LNHNV and CDR2 is YYDKDF in the germline V gene (reference sequence). Trimming took 0 bases from V and 5 from J, leaving 20 bases between them. This CDR3 region has 18 residues. The CDR3 protein is CATSRDGRGIGGHNEQFF. The CDR3, as DNA: TGTGCCACCAGCAGAGATGGTCGGGGAATAGGTGGACACAATGAGCAGTTCTTC.

This clonotype was seen many times. The chain carries TRBV6-5 and TRBJ1-1, with 10 bases fitting TRBD1. Trimming at V came to 2 bases and at J to 1 base, leaving 7 bases not matched to a gene. CDR1 is MNHEY and CDR2 is SVGAGI in the germline V gene. This CDR3 comprises 17 residues. CDR3 bases: TGTGCCAGCAGTTACGGGGACAGGGGTGCTCAGAACACTGAAGCTTTCTTT. It yields the protein CASSYGDRGAQNTEAFF.

The genes are TRBV14 and TRBJ2-7; D ambiguous. Between the trimmed V and J ends, which lost 6 bases and 0 bases, there was a span of 15 bases. The CDR3 loop spans 15 amino acids. Germline assignment: CDR1 SGHDN and CDR2 FVKESK. Written as DNA, the CDR3 is TGTGCCAGCAGAACATCGCAGAGCAGCTCCTACGAGCAGTACTTC. It specifies CASRTSQSSSYEQYF.

This clonotype has at least ten counts. V is TRBV15 and J is TRBJ1-3; no clear D. The CDR3 runs 14 residues. V lost 6 bases and J lost 5, with 14 bases in between. CDR1 is LNHNV and CDR2 is YYDKDF in the germline V gene (reference sequence). The CDR3, as DNA: TGTGCCACCAGGGGTGGATTTTCTAGAAACACCATATATTTT. Encoded protein: CATRGGFSRNTIYF. Looking up the rest from reference TRBV15 and TRBJ1-3 gives the full variable domain: DAMVIQNPRYQVTQFGKPVTLSCSQTLNHNVMYWYQQKSSQAPKLLFHYYDKDFNNEADTPDNFQSRRPNTSFCFLDIRSPGLGDTAMYLCATRGGFSRNTIYFGEGSWLTVV.

In this sample, this clonotype turned up many times. V gene TRBV6-5 combines with J gene TRBJ1-6; D is undetermined. Trimming shortened V by 0 bases and J by 0 bases, and 12 bases separated the two germline ends. The CDR3 consists of 18 residues. Germline CDR1 MNHEY, CDR2 SVGAGI. CDR3 region: CASSYSTAGSSYNSPLHF. CDR3 bases: TGTGCCAGCAGTTACTCGACGGCCGGGAGCTCCTATAATTCACCCCTCCACTTT.

V gene TRBV5-1 combines with J gene TRBJ1-1; D not certain. Germline lookup yields CDR1 SGHRS and CDR2 YFSETQ. CDR3 length: 13 residues. Trimming took 4 bases from V and 0 from J, leaving 7 bases between them. CDR3 loop: CASSVAMNTEAFF. For the CDR3, the DNA is TGCGCCAGCAGCGTGGCCATGAACACTGAAGCTTTCTTT.

This clonotype has ten or more counts. This chain links TRBV6-1 with TRBJ2-3; possibly TRBD1 for D (6 bases). CDR3 length: 15 residues. Germline V CDR1 and CDR2: MNHNS, SASEGT. The V and J ends lost 5 bases and 2 bases respectively, with 14 bases between them. The DNA of the CDR3 is TGTGCCAGCAGTCGCCGGGTGGGGGCCACAGATACGCAGTATTTT. This sequence encodes CASSRRVGATDTQYF.

The rearrangement links TRBV24-1 to TRBJ2-1, with 8 bases identical to TRBD2. Per germline, CDR1 KGHDR and CDR2 SFDVKD. The CDR3 runs 17 residues. After removal of 4 bases from V and 10 bases from J, the junction contained 17 bases not matched to a gene. This CDR3 is CATSDQTPGLVGGEQFF. CDR3 DNA: TGTGCCACCAGTGACCAGACCCCGGGACTAGTTGGAGGGGAGCAGTTCTTC.

The chain recombines TRBV20-1 with TRBJ2-7, with D possibly matching TRBD2 (6 bases). The V end was cut by 1 base, the J end by 2 bases, with 12 bases between. The germline gives CDR1 DFQATT, CDR2 SNEGSKA (reference sequence). The CDR3 consists of 14 residues. The CDR3 here is CSARVPGRTYEQYF. For the CDR3, the DNA is TGCAGTGCTAGAGTGCCAGGGAGGACCTACGAGCAGTACTTC.

This clonotype was picked up a small number of times. V is TRBV2 and J is TRBJ2-2; a possible D gene is TRBD2 (5 bases). V lost 6 bases, J lost 10 bases, and 15 bases lay in between. Germline V gene lookup returns CDR1 SNHLY and CDR2 FYNNEI. The CDR3 has 13 residues. This CDR3 is CASSADGILELFF. The CDR3 coding sequence is TGTGCCAGCAGCGCGGACGGGATATTGGAGCTGTTTTTT.